This T cell receptor beta chain was recorded in a study of blood T cell repertoires in COVID-19. The wider study: PBMCs, B-cell-depleted T cells, or T cells were the source of the cDNA or gDNA that made up the material.

Original analysis: Estimation of nucleated cell counts relied on the amplification of reference gene primers. Measured with immunoSEQ multiplex PCR; TCRdb has only the in-frame clones, and not every one. V, J and clone size were drawn from that table, and D and trimming were deduced from the DNA. The sample has a few hundred thousand clones; roughly 76% are singletons. The sequence was obtained from a human donor in a cohort sampled during active COVID-19. The material sequenced was peripheral blood.

CDR3 bases: TGCGCCAGCAGCGGCCTTGGGGGCGGGCCCTCTTACGAGCAGTACTTC. Translating gives CASSGLGGGPSYEQYF. This chain uses TRBV4-1 with TRBJ2-7, with a possible D match to TRBD1 (6 bases). Trimming removed 5 bases at V and 4 bases at J, with 21 bases between. Germline assignment: CDR1 MGHRA and CDR2 YSYEKL. The CDR3 totals 16 residues.